These T cell receptor beta chains were read from a single sample in a study of beta chain features in type 1 diabetes. The table came from immunoSEQ multiplex PCR; TCRdb's copy has only in-frame clones and leaves some out. The profile shows 250,000 or so clones, more than 11% of them singletons. Source material: naive CD4+ T cells from blood. The receptors derive from a man aged 25 to 40 with type 1 diabetes. Each CDR3 is given with its conserved first and last residue. The D gene is left open where the match is weak. The size field is filled for only some rows; it gives once, few, many or a size class.

size	length	D	V	J	DNA	CDR3
NA	14	NA	TRBV19	TRBJ1-1	TGTGCCAGTAGTATAGAGGCAGGGCGCACTGAAGCTTTCTTT	CASSIEAGRTEAFF
NA	12	NA	TRBV12-5	TRBJ2-1	TGTGCTAGTGGCCCCAGGGGAAGTGAGCAGTTCTTC	CASGPRGSEQFF
few	12	NA	TRBV11-2	TRBJ2-3	TGTGCCAGCAGCTTAGGAGAAGATACGCAGTATTTT	CASSLGEDTQYF
few	15	TRBD2	TRBV11-2	TRBJ2-5	TGTGCCAGCAGCCCCGGGCAACTAGCGAAAGAGACCCAGTACTTC	CASSPGQLAKETQYF
NA	14	TRBD1	TRBV6-5	TRBJ2-5	TGTGCCAGCAGCTCCCGGGACAGGGAAGAGACCCAGTACTTC	CASSSRDREETQYF
NA	15	TRBD2	TRBV6-6	TRBJ2-1	TGTGCCAGCTCGGTAGCGGGAGGCTCCTACAATGAGCAGTTCTTC	CASSVAGGSYNEQFF
few	15	NA	TRBV25-1	TRBJ1-6	TGTGCCAGCAGTGGATTCCCTGCGGGCAATTCACCCCTCCACTTT	CASSGFPAGNSPLHF
NA	16	NA	TRBV5-1	TRBJ2-5	TGCGCCAGCAGTTTGGGGGTTAGGGGATACCAAGAGACCCAGTACTTC	CASSLGVRGYQETQYF
NA	15	NA	TRBV29-1	TRBJ2-7	TGCAGCGTTGGACTCGTCCCGGACAGCTCCTACGAGCAGTACTTC	CSVGLVPDSSYEQYF
NA	13	NA	TRBV18	TRBJ1-2	TGTGCCAGCTCACCCGGACAGAACTATGGCTACACCTTC	CASSPGQNYGYTF
few	14	TRBD1	TRBV6-6	TRBJ1-2	TGTGCCAGCAGTGGACAGGGAGGTTCTGATGGCTACACCTTC	CASSGQGGSDGYTF
NA	13	NA	TRBV7-2	TRBJ2-7	TGTGCCAGCAGCTCACAGCGGGCTGGGGAGCAGTACTTC	CASSSQRAGEQYF
NA	16	NA	TRBV6-5	TRBJ2-1	TGTGCCAGCAGTTACTCCGACCTAGCCTCCTACAATGAGCAGTTCTTC	CASSYSDLASYNEQFF
few	14	TRBD2	TRBV18	TRBJ2-1	TGTGCCAGCTCACCGGGACTAGCCCCGAATGAGCAGTTCTTC	CASSPGLAPNEQFF
few	14	TRBD1	TRBV14	TRBJ1-1	TGTGCCAGCAGCCACACGGACAGGGCACGGGAAGCTTTCTTT	CASSHTDRAREAFF
few	15	TRBD1	TRBV5-1	TRBJ2-5	TGCGCCAGCAGCCTAGGGACAGGGAGACCAGAGACCCAGTACTTC	CASSLGTGRPETQYF
NA	18	TRBD2	TRBV4-2	TRBJ2-2	TGTGCCAGCAGCCCCTACGTCGGACTAGCGGGGGGGACCGGGGAGCTGTTTTTT	CASSPYVGLAGGTGELFF
NA	14	TRBD2	TRBV19	TRBJ2-1	TGTGCCAGTCGGCTAGCGGGGACCGACAATGAGCAGTTCTTC	CASRLAGTDNEQFF
NA	15	TRBD2	TRBV11-2	TRBJ2-1	TGTGCCAGCAGCCGCCGTGGGCTAGCGGACAATGAGCAGTTCTTC	CASSRRGLADNEQFF
few	17	TRBD2	TRBV15	TRBJ2-1	TGTGCCACCAGCAGAGATCCCGTAGCGGGTACCTCCAATGAGCAGTTCTTC	CATSRDPVAGTSNEQFF
few	11	NA	TRBV20-1	TRBJ2-3	TGCAGTGCTAGCCCAGCAGATACGCAGTATTTT	CSASPADTQYF
NA	13	TRBD1	TRBV11-3	TRBJ2-5	TGTGCCAGCAGCCTGGGGACAGAAGAGACCCAGTACTTC	CASSLGTEETQYF
few	15	NA	TRBV4-2	TRBJ2-1	TGTGCCAGCAGCCAAACACGGACAGACACGAATGAGCAGTTCTTC	CASSQTRTDTNEQFF
NA	15	TRBD1	TRBV11-3	TRBJ2-5	TGTGCCAGCAGCTCCGCGACAGGGGGCGGAGAGACCCAGTACTTC	CASSSATGGGETQYF
NA	15	TRBD2	TRBV28	TRBJ2-7	TGTGCCAGCAGCGCCCCGGGCGGGGGAACCTACGAGCAGTACTTC	CASSAPGGGTYEQYF
NA	12	NA	TRBV19	TRBJ2-7	TGTGCCAGTAGTGCAGGGACTGACGAGCAGTACTTC	CASSAGTDEQYF
NA	15	NA	TRBV27	TRBJ2-5	TGTGCCAGCAGAAACTCCGGGGGGCCCGAGGAGACCCAGTACTTC	CASRNSGGPEETQYF
NA	14	NA	TRBV29-1	TRBJ1-1	TGCAGCGGGAGGACGGGGAAGTCGAACACTGAAGCTTTCTTT	CSGRTGKSNTEAFF
few	11	NA	TRBV20-1	TRBJ2-1	TGCAGTGCTACTCAGGGAAATGAGCAGTTCTTC	CSATQGNEQFF
NA	15	TRBD2	TRBV7-2	TRBJ2-1	TGTGCCAGCAGCTTAAGGGCGGGAGATGGGTCTGAGCAGTTCTTC	CASSLRAGDGSEQFF
few	13	TRBD1	TRBV27	TRBJ1-5	TGTGCCAGCAGCGGGACAGGGAATCAGCCCCAGCATTTT	CASSGTGNQPQHF
few	13	NA	TRBV5-1	TRBJ1-4	TGCGCCAGCAGTGTGGAGGGGCAGGAAAAACTGTTTTTT	CASSVEGQEKLFF
few	15	TRBD2	TRBV4-2	TRBJ2-2	TGTGCCAGCAGCCCCGGGAGGGGGACTCCCGGGGAGCTGTTTTTT	CASSPGRGTPGELFF
few	13	TRBD1	TRBV6-6	TRBJ1-1	TGTGCCAGCAGTCAGGGGGCGAGCCCTGAAGCTTTCTTT	CASSQGASPEAFF
few	12	NA	TRBV18	TRBJ1-5	TGTGCCAGCTCACCGTCGGGTCAGCCCCAGCATTTT	CASSPSGQPQHF
NA	15	NA	TRBV5-4	TRBJ2-3	TGTGCCAGCAGCTTGGCGGGATCTAGCACAGATACGCAGTATTTT	CASSLAGSSTDTQYF
NA	16	NA	TRBV4-1	TRBJ1-6	TGCGCCAGCAGCCAAGGTGCGCAGGGTCCGCGTTCACCCCTCCACTTT	CASSQGAQGPRSPLHF
NA	15	TRBD2	TRBV5-1	TRBJ2-7	TGCGCCAGCAGCTTGGACGGGACTACTGTCTACGAGCAGTACTTC	CASSLDGTTVYEQYF
NA	13	TRBD1	TRBV7-9	TRBJ1-2	TGTGCCAGCTCCGGACAGGAGAACTATGGCTACACCTTC	CASSGQENYGYTF
NA	15	TRBD1	TRBV19	TRBJ1-2	TGTGCCAGTAGTATTGCGACAGGGCAAGACTATGGCTACACCTTC	CASSIATGQDYGYTF
few	13	NA	TRBV5-4	TRBJ2-5	TGTGCCAGCAGCTTAAGAGTCGGAGAGACCCAGTACTTC	CASSLRVGETQYF
NA	14	TRBD1	TRBV6-5	TRBJ1-1	TGTGCCAGCAGTCGGGACAGGGTGAACACTGAAGCTTTCTTT	CASSRDRVNTEAFF
few	16	TRBD2	TRBV5-8	TRBJ2-1	TGTGCCAGCAGCAGACTAGCGGGGGACCCGAGAAGGGAGCAGTTCTTC	CASSRLAGDPRREQFF
NA	15	NA	TRBV19	TRBJ2-3	TGTGCCAGTAGTCCCGCGGCGGGTAGCACAGATACGCAGTATTTT	CASSPAAGSTDTQYF
NA	14	NA	TRBV5-1	TRBJ2-3	TGCGCCAGCGGATTGGCCCTAGGCACAGATACGCAGTATTTT	CASGLALGTDTQYF
few	14	TRBD1	TRBV6-5	TRBJ2-7	TGTGCCAGCAGCTACGGGACAGCCGGCTACGAGCAGTACTTC	CASSYGTAGYEQYF
NA	17	TRBD1	TRBV7-9	TRBJ2-1	TGTGCCAGCAGCTCCCTAAGGGGACAGGGGTCCTACAATGAGCAGTTCTTC	CASSSLRGQGSYNEQFF
NA	14	NA	TRBV4-1	TRBJ2-5	TGCGCCAGCAGCCCCCCTCGCGGGCAAGAGACCCAGTACTTC	CASSPPRGQETQYF
NA	16	TRBD2	TRBV9	TRBJ2-5	TGTGCCAGCAGCGTAGGACTAGCGGGAGTAGGGGAGACCCAGTACTTC	CASSVGLAGVGETQYF
NA	14	TRBD1	TRBV5-6	TRBJ1-5	TGTGCCAGCAGCCTGGGGACAGTTGGGCAGCCCCAGCATTTT	CASSLGTVGQPQHF
NA	15	TRBD1	TRBV5-4	TRBJ2-7	TGTGCCAGCAGCCTACCGGGACAGGGGACCTACGAGCAGTACTTC	CASSLPGQGTYEQYF
NA	16	TRBD1	TRBV5-4	TRBJ2-6	TGTGCCAGCAGCGTAACAGGGGGCATTGGGGCCAACGTCCTGACTTTC	CASSVTGGIGANVLTF
few	11	NA	TRBV7-2	TRBJ2-7	TGTGCCAGCAGCCCTAACTACGAGCAGTACTTC	CASSPNYEQYF
few	13	TRBD1	TRBV29-1	TRBJ1-1	TGCAGCGCCCAGGGGGTGGGGGCGTCTGAAGCTTTCTTT	CSAQGVGASEAFF
NA	14	NA	TRBV7-2	TRBJ1-1	TGTGCCAGCAGCTTAGCTCGGGTTGCCACTGAAGCTTTCTTT	CASSLARVATEAFF